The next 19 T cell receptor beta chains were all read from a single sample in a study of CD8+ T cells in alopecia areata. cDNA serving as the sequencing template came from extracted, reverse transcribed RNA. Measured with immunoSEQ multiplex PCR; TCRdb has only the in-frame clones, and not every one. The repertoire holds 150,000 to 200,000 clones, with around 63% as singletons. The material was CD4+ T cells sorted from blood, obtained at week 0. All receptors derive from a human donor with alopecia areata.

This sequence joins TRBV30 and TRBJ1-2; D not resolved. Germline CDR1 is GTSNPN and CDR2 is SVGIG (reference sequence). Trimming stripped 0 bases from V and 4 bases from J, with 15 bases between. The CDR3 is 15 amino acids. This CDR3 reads CAWSVRGSEFYGYTF. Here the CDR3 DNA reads TGTGCCTGGAGTGTACGAGGCAGCGAATTCTATGGCTACACCTTC. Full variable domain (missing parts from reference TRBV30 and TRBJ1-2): SQTIHQWPATLVQPVGSPLSLECTVEGTSNPNLYWYRQAAGRGLQLLFYSVGIGQISSEVPQNLSASRPQDRQFILSSKKLLLSDSGFYLCAWSVRGSEFYGYTFGSGTRLTVV.

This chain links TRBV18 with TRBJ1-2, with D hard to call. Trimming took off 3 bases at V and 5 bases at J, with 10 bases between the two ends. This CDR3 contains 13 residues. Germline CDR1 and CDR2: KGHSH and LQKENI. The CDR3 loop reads CASSPDTDYGYTF. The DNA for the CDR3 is TGTGCCAGCTCACCGGATACAGATTATGGCTACACCTTC.

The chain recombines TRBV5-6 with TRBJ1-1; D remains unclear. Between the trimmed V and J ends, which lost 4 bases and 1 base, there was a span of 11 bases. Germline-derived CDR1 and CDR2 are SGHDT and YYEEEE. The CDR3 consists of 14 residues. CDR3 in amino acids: CASSMNMWNTEAFF. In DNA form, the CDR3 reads TGTGCCAGCAGCATGAATATGTGGAACACTGAAGCTTTCTTT.

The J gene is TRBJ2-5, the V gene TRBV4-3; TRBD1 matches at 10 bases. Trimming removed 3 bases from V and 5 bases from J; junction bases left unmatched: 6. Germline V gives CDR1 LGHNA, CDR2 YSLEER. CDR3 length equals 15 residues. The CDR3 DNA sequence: TGCGCCAGCAGCCAGGGACAGGGGTTTAGGGAGACCCAGTACTTC. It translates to CASSQGQGFRETQYF.

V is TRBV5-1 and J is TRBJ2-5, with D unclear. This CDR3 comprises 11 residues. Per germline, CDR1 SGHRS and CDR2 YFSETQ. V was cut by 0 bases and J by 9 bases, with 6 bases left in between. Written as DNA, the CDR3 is TGCGCCAGCAGCTTGGACGGGTCCCAGTACTTC. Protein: CASSLDGSQYF.

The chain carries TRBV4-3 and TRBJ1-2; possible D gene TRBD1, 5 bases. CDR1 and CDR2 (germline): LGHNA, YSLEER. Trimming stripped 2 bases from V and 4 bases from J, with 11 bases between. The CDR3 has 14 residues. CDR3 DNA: TGCGCCAGCAGCCAACAGGGTTATCCCTATGGCTACACCTTC. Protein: CASSQQGYPYGYTF.

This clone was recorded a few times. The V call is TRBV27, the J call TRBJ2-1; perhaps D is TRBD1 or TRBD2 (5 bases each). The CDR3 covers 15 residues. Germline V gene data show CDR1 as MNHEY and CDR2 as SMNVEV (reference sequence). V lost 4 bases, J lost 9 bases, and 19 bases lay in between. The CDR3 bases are TGTGCCAGCAGTTCGCAGGCGGGCAGGGCGGGTGAGCAGTTCTTC. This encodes CASSSQAGRAGEQFF.

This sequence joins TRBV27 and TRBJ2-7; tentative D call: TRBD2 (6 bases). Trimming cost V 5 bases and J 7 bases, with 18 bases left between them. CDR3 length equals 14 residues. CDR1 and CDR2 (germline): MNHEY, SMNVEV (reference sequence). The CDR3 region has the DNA TGTGCCAGCAGTAACTCGCTAAACGCGGGGGAGCAGTACTTC. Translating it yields CASSNSLNAGEQYF.

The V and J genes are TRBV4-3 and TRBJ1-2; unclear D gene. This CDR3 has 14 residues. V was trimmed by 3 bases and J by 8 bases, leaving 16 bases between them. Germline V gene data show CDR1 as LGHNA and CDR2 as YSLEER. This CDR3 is CASSQTDGREGYTF. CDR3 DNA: TGCGCCAGCAGCCAGACGGACGGGCGTGAGGGCTACACCTTC.

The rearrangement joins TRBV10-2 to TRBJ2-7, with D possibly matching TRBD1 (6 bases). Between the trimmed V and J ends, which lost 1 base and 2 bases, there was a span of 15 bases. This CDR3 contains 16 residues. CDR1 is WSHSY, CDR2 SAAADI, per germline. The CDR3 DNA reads TGCGCCAGCAGTGAGTACGACAGGCCGCCCGCCTACGAGCAGTACTTC. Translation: CASSEYDRPPAYEQYF.

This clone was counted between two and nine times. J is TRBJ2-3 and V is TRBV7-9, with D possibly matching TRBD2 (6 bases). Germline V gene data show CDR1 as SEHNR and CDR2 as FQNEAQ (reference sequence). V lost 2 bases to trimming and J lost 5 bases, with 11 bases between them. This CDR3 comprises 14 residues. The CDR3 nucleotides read TGTGCCAGCAGCTTATCCGGGACTTTAGATACGCAGTATTTT. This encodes CASSLSGTLDTQYF.

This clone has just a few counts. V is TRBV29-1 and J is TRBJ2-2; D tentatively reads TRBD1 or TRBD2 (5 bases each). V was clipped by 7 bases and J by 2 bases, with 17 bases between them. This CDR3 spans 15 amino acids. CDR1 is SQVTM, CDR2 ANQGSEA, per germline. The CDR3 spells CSAQRGQLNTGELFF. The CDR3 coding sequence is TGCAGCGCCCAACGGGGCCAACTAAACACCGGGGAGCTGTTTTTT.

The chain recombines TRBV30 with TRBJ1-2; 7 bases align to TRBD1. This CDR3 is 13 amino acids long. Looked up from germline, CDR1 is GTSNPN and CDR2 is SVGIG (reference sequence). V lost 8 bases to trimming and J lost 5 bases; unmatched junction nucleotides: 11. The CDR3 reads CAADRDGIYGYTF. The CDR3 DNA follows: TGTGCCGCCGACAGGGACGGGATTTATGGCTACACCTTC.

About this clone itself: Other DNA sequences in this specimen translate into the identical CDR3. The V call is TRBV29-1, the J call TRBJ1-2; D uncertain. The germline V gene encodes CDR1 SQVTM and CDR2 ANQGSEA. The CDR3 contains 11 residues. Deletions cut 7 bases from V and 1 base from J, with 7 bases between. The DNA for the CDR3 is TGCAGCGCCGGGGATAACTATGGCTACACCTTC. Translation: CSAGDNYGYTF.

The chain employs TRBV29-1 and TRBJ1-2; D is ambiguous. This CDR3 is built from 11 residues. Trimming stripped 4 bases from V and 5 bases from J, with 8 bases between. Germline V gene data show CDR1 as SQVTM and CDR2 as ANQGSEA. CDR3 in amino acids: CSVVEGYGYTF. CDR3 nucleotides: TGCAGCGTTGTGGAAGGTTATGGCTACACCTTC.

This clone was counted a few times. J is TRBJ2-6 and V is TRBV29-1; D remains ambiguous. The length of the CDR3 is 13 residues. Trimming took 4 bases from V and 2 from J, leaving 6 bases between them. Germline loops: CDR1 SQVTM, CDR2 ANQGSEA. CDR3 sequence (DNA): TGCAGCGTTGCAGCTGCTGGGGCCAACGTCCTGACTTTC. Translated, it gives CSVAAAGANVLTF.

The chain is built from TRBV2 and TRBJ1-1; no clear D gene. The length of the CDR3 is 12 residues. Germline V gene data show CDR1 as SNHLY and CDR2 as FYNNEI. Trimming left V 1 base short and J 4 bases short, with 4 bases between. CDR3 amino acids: CASSEGGTEAFF. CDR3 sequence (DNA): TGTGCCAGCAGTGAAGGGGGCACTGAAGCTTTCTTT.

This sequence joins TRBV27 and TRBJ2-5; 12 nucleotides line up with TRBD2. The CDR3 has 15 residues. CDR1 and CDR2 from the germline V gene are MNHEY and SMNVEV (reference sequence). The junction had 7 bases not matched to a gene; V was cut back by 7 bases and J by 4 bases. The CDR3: CASNLAGGPPETQYF. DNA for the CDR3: TGTGCCAGCAACCTAGCGGGGGGGCCGCCAGAGACCCAGTACTTC.

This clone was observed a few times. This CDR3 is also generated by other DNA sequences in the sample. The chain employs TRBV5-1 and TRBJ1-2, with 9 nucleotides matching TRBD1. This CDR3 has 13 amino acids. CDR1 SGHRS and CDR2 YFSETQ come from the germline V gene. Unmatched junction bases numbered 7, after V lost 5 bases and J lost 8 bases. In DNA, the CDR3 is TGCGCCAGCAGGGAAACCGGGACAGGGGGCTACACCTTC. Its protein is CASRETGTGGYTF. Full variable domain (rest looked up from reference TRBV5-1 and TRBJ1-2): KAGVTQTPRYLIKTRGQQVTLSCSPISGHRSVSWYQQTPGQGLQFLFEYFSETQRNKGNFPGRFSGRQFSNSRSEMNVSTLELGDSALYLCASRETGTGGYTFGSGTRLTVV.